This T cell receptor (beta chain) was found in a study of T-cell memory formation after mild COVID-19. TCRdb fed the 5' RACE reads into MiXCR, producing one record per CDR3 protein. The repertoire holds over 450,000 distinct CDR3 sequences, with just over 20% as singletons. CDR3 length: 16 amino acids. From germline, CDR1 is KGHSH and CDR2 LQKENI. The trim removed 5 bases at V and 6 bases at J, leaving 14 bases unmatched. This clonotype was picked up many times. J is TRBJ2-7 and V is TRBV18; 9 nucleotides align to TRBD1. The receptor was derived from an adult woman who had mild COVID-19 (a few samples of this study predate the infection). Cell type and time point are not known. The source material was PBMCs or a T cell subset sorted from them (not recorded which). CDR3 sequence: CASSTTGTGLGGEQYF. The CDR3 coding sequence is TGTGCCAGCTCAACGACAGGGACAGGGTTAGGTGGCGAGCAGTACTTC.